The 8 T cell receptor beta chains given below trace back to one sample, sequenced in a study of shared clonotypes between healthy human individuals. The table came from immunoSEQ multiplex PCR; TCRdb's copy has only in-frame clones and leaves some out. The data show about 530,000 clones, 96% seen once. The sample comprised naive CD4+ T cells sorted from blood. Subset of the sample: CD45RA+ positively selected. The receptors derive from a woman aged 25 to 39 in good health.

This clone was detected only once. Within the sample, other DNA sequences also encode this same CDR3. CDR3 sequence: CASSESGRETQYF. CDR3 sequence (DNA): TGCGCCAGCAGTGAGTCAGGACGAGAGACCCAGTACTTC. The chain joins TRBV10-1 to TRBJ2-5, with D unclear. The CDR3 is made up of 13 amino acids. Germline V gene data show CDR1 as WNHNN and CDR2 as SYGVQD (reference sequence). V lost 0 bases and J 4 bases, leaving 6 bases between the germline ends.

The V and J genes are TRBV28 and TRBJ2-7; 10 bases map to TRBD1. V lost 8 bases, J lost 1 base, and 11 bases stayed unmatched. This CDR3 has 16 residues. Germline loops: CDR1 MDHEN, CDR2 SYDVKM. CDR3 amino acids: CASFPLGQGPSYEQYF. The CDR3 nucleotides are TGTGCCAGCTTCCCGCTGGGACAGGGGCCTTCCTACGAGCAGTACTTC.

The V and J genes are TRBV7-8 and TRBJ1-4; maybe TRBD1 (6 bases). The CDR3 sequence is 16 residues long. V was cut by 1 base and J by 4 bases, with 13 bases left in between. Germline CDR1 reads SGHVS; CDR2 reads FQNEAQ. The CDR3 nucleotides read TGTGCCAGCAGCTTAGGAAGGGGGGGGAATAATGAAAAACTGTTTTTT. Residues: CASSLGRGGNNEKLFF.

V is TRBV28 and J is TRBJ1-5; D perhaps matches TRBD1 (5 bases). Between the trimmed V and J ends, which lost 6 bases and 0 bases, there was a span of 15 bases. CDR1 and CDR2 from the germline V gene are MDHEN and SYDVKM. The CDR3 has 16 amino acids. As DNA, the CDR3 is TGTGCCAGCAGGCAGTCGACGGGGGGTAGCAATCAGCCCCAGCATTTT. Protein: CASRQSTGGSNQPQHF.

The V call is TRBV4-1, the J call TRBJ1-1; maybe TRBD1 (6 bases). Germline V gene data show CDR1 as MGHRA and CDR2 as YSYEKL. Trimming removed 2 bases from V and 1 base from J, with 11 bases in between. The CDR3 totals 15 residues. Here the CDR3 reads CASSQRRGANTEAFF. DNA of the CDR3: TGCGCCAGCAGCCAACGCAGGGGTGCGAACACTGAAGCTTTCTTT.

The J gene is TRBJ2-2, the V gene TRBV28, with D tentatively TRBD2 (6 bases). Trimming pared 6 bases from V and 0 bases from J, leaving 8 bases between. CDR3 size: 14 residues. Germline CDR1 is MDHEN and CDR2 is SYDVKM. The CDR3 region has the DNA TGTGCCAGCAGGGGAGGACCGAACACCGGGGAGCTGTTTTTT. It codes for CASRGGPNTGELFF.

The CDR3 region is CASSAPGGQEANYGYTF. CDR3 nucleotide sequence: TGTGCCAGCAGCGCTCCAGGGGGCCAAGAAGCTAACTATGGCTACACCTTC. The rearrangement joins TRBV9 to TRBJ1-2; 8 positions match TRBD1. Trimming at V came to 3 bases and at J to 0 bases, leaving 10 bases not matched to a gene. The CDR3 extends over 17 amino acids. CDR1 is SGDLS and CDR2 is YYNGEE in the germline V gene.

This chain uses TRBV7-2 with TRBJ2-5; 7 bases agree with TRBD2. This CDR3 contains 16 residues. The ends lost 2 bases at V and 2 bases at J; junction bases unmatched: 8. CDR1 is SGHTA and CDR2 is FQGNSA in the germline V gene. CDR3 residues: CASSLHGGSNQETQYF. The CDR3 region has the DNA TGTGCCAGCAGCTTACATGGCGGGAGCAATCAAGAGACCCAGTACTTC.